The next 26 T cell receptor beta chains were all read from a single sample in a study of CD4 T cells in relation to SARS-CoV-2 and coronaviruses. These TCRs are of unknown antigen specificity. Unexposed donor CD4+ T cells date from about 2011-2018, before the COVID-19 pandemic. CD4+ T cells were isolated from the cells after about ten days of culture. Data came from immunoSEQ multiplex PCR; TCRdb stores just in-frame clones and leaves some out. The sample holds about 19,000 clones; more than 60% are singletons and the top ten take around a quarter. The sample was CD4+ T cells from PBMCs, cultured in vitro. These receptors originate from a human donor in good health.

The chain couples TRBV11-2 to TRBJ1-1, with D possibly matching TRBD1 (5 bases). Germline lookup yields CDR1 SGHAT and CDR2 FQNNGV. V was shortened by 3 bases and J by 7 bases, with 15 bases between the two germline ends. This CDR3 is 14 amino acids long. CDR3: CASSLTANRREAFF. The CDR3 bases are TGTGCCAGCAGCTTGACCGCAAACAGGCGTGAAGCTTTCTTT.

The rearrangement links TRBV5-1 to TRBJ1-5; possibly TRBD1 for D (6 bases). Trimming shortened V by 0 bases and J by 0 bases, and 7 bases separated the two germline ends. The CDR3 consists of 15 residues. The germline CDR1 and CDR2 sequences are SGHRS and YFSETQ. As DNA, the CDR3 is TGCGCCAGCAGCTTGGGAGGGGGTAGCAATCAGCCCCAGCATTTT. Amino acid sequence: CASSLGGGSNQPQHF.

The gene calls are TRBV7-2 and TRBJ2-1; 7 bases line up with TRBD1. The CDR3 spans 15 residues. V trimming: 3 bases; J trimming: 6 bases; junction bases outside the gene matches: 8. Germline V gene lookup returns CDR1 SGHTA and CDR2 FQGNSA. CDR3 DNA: TGTGCCAGCAGCTTGAGTCAGGGGGTGCGCAATGAGCAGTTCTTC. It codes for CASSLSQGVRNEQFF.

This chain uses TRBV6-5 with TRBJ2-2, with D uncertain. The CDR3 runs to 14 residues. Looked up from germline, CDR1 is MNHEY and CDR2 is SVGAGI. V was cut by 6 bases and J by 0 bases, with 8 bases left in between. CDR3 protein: CASRTGPNTGELFF. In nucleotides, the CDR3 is TGTGCCAGCAGGACCGGACCGAACACCGGGGAGCTGTTTTTT.

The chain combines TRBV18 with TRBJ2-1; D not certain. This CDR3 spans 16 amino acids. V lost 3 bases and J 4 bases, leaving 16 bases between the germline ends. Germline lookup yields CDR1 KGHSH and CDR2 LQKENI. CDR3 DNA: TGTGCCAGCTCACCGCTCCGAGGACCGCGTTACAATGAGCAGTTCTTC. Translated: CASSPLRGPRYNEQFF.

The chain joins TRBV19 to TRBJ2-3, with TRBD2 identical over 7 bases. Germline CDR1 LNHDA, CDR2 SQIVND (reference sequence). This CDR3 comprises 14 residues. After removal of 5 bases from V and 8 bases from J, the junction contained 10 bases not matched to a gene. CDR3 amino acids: CASSVDRDYRTQYF. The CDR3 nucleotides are TGTGCCAGTAGTGTGGACCGGGACTACCGTACGCAGTATTTT.

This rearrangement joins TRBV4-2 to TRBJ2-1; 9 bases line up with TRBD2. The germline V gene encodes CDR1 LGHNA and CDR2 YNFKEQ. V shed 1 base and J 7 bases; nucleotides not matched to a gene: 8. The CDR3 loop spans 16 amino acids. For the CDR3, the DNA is TGTGCCAGCAGCCAAGTCGGCGGGAGGGCCGGAAATGAGCAGTTCTTC. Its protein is CASSQVGGRAGNEQFF.

CDR3 bases: TGTGCCAGCAGCGTCTCAGGGGGCTGGAGCAATCAGCCCCAGCATTTT. Translating it yields CASSVSGGWSNQPQHF. The chain joins TRBV7-2 to TRBJ1-5; 8 bases match TRBD1. J gave up 1 base and V 5 bases, and 7 bases lay outside the gene matches. The germline V gene encodes CDR1 SGHTA and CDR2 FQGNSA. The CDR3 consists of 16 residues.

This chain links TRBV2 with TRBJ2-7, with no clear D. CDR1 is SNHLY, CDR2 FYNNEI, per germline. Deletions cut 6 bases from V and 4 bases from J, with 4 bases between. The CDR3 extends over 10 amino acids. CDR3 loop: CASSNYEQYF. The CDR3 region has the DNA TGTGCCAGCAGCAATTACGAGCAGTACTTC.

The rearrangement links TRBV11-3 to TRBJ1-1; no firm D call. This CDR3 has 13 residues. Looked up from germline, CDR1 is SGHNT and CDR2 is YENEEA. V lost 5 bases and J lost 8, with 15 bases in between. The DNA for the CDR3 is TGTGCCAGCAGCCCATCAACCGCCGGGGAAGCTTTCTTT. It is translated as CASSPSTAGEAFF.

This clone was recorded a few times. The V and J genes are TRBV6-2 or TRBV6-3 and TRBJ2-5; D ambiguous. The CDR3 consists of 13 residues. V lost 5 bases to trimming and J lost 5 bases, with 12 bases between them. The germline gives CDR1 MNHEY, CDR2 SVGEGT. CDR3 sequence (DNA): TGTGCCAGCAGTCGGGCCGGAATGGAGACCCAGTACTTC. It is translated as CASSRAGMETQYF.

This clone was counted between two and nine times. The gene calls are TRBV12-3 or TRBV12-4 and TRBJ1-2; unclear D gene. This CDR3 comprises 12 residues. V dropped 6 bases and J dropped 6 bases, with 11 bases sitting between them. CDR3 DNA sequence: TGTGCCAGCAGCACGACGGGCCATGGCTACACCTTC. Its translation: CASSTTGHGYTF.

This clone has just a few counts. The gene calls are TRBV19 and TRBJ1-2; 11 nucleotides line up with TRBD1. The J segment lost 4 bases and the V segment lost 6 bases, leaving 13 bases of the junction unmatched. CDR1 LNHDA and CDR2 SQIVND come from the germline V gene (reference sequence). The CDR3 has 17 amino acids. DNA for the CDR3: TGTGCCAGTAGCGACCGGACAGGGGGCTTCGTGCGCTATGGCTACACCTTC. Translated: CASSDRTGGFVRYGYTF.

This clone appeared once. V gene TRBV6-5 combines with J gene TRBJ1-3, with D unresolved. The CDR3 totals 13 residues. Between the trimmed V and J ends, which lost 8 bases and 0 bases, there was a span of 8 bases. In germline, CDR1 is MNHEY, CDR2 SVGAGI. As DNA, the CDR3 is TGTGCCAGCGGGTCGAACTCTGGAAACACCATATATTTT. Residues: CASGSNSGNTIYF.

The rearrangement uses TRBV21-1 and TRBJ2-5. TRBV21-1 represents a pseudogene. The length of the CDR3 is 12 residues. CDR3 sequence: CASKRGVETQYF. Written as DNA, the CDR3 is TGTGCCAGCAAGAGGGGGGTAGAGACCCAGTACTTC.

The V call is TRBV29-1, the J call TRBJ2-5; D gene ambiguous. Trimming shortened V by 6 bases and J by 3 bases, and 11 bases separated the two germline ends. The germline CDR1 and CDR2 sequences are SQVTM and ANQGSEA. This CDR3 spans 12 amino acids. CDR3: CSVNRPEETQYF. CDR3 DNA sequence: TGCAGCGTAAATCGGCCGGAAGAGACCCAGTACTTC.

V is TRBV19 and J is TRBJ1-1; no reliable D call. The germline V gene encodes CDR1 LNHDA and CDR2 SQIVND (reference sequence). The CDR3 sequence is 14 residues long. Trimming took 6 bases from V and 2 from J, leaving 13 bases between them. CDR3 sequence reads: CASSLGRTNTEAFF. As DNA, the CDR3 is TGTGCCAGTAGCTTAGGGCGAACAAACACTGAAGCTTTCTTT.

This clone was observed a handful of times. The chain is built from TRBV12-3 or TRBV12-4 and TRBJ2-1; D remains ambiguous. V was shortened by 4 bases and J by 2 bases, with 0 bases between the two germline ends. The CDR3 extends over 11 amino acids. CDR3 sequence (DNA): TGTGCCAGCAGTTCCTACAATGAGCAGTTCTTC. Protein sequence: CASSSYNEQFF.

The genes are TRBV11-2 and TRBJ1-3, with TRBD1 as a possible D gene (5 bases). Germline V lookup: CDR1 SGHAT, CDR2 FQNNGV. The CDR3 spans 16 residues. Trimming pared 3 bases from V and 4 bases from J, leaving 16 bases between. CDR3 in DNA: TGTGCCAGCAGCTTTACAGGAGGTGGTTCCGGAAACACCATATATTTT. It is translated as CASSFTGGGSGNTIYF.

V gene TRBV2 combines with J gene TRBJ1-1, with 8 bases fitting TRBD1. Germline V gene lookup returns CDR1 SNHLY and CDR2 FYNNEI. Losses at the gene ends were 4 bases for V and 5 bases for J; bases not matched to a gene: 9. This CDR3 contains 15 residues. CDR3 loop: CASSASRGPGTEAFF. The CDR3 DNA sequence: TGTGCCAGCAGTGCTTCCAGGGGGCCCGGGACTGAAGCTTTCTTT.

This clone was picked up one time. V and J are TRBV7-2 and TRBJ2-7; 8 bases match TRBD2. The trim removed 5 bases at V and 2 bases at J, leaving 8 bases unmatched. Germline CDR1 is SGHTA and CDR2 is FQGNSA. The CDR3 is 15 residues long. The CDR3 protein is CASSTQAGATYEQYF. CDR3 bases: TGTGCCAGCAGCACCCAAGCGGGGGCTACCTACGAGCAGTACTTC.

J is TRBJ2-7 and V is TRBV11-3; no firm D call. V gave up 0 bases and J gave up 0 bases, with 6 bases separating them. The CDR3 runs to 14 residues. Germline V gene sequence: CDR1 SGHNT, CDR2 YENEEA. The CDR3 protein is CASSLDRSSYEQYF. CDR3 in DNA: TGTGCCAGCAGCTTAGACAGGAGCTCCTACGAGCAGTACTTC. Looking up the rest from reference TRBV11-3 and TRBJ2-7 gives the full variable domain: EAGVVQSPRYKIIEKKQPVAFWCNPISGHNTLYWYLQNLGQGPELLIRYENEEAVDDSQLPKDRFSAERLKGVDSTLKIQPAELGDSAVYLCASSLDRSSYEQYFGPGTRLTVT.

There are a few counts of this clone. The CDR3 DNA sequence: TGTGCCAGCAGTGAACGGGGCCGACACAACTCCTATAATTCACCCCTCCACTTT. Translation: CASSERGRHNSYNSPLHF. The chain combines TRBV2 with TRBJ1-6; possible D gene TRBD1, 5 bases. This CDR3 comprises 18 residues. Germline V CDR1 and CDR2: SNHLY, FYNNEI. The germline V and J ends were trimmed by 2 bases and 0 bases, with 14 bases remaining between them.

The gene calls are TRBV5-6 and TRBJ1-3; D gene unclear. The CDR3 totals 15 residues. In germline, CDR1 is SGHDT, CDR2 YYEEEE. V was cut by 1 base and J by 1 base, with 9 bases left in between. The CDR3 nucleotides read TGTGCCAGCAGCTTGTTGTCGGTATCTGGAAACACCATATATTTT. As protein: CASSLLSVSGNTIYF.

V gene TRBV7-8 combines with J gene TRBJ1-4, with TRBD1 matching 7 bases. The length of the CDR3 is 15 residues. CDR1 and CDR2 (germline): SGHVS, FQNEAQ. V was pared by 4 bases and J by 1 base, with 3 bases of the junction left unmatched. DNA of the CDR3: TGTGCCAGCAGCTCGACAGGGAAAACTAATGAAAAACTGTTTTTT. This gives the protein CASSSTGKTNEKLFF.

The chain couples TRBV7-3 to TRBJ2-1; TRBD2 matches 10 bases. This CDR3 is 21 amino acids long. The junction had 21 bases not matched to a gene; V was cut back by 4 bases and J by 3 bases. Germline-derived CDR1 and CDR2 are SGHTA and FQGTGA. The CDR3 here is CASSSPGGGSGRLGDYNEQFF. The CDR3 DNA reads TGTGCCAGCAGCTCCCCCGGTGGGGGTAGCGGGAGGCTCGGGGACTACAATGAGCAGTTCTTC.